This TCR beta chain was identified in a study of PD-L1 blockade in urothelial cancer. Background on the study: Atezolizumab at 1,200 mg intravenously every 3 weeks was started by patients at some point between 2014 and 2015. Among blood samples, the median T cell count was around 150,000.

CDR3 length: 13 amino acids. With 5 bases removed from V and 2 bases from J, the gap between germline ends came to 10 bases. Germline CDR1 reads SGHAT; CDR2 reads FQDESV (reference sequence). Sample numbers ranged from 1 to 8 per patient, encompassing pretreatment and on-treatment collections. Generated by immunoSEQ multiplex PCR, the TCRdb table keeps only in-frame clones and is missing some. The table lists some 97,000 clones, about 90% of them singletons. The sequencing used PBMCs, collected around atezolizumab (anti-PD-L1) treatment. The TCR originated in a woman of 80 years or more with urothelial cancer. The chain recombines TRBV11-1 with TRBJ2-7; maybe TRBD1 (5 bases). As DNA, the CDR3 is TGTGCCAGCAGCCTGGACAACCCCTACGAGCAGTACTTC. It specifies CASSLDNPYEQYF.